Included here is one TCR beta chain sequence, with context. This table comes from immunoSEQ multiplex PCR, and its TCRdb copy is limited to in-frame clones, with some not included. The sample has some 68,000 clones, about nine tenths seen once. The CDR3 is 16 amino acids. V shed 7 bases, J shed 5 bases, and the junction held 16 bases outside the gene matches. Per the germline V gene, CDR1 is SNHLY and CDR2 is FYNNEI. The sample belongs to a study of stem cell transplantation in POMP-related autoinflammatory disease. Study-level information: Through one year post-transplant, neutrophils and platelets were 100% of graft donor origin.

The sequence came from a human patient with POMP-related autoinflammation and immune dysregulation (PRAID). Some T cells may be graft donor cells. Here the sequenced sample was CD4+ T cells from PBMCs, taken after stem cell transplantation. The genes are TRBV2 and TRBJ2-7, with 8 bases lining up with TRBD1. Here the CDR3 reads CASNQEAGGPLNEQYV. The CDR3 nucleotides read TGTGCCAGCAATCAAGAGGCAGGGGGCCCTCTTAACGAGCAGTACGTC.